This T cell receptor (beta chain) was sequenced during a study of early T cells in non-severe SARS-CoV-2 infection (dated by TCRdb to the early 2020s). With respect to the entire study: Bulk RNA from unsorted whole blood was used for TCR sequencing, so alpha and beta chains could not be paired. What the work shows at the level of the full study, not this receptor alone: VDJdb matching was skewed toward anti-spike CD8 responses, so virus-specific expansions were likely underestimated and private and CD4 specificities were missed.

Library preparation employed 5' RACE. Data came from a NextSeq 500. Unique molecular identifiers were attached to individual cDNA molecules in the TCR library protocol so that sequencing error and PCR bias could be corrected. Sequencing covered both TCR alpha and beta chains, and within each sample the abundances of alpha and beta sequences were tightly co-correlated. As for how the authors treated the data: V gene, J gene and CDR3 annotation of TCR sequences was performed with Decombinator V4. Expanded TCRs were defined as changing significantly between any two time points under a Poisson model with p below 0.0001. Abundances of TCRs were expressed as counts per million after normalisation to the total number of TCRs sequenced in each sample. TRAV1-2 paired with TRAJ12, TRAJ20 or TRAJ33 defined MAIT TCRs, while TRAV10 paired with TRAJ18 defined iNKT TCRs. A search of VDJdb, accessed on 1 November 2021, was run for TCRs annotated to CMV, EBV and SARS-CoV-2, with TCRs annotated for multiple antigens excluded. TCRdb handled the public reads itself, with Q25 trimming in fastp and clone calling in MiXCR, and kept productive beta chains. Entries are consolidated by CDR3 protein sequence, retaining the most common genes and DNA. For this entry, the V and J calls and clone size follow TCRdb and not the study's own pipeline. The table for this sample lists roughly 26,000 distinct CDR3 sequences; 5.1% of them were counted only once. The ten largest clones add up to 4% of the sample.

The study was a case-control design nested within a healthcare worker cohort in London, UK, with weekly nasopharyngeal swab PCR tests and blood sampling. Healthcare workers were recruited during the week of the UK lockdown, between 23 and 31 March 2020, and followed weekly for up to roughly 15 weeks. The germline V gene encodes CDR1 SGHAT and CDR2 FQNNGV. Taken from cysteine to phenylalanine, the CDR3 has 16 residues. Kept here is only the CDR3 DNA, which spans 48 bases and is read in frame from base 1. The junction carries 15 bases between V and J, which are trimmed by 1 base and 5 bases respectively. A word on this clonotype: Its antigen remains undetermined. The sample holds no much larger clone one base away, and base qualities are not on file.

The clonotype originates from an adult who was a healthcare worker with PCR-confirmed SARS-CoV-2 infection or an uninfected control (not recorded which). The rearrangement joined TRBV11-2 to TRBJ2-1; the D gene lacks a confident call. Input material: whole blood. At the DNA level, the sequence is TGTGCCAGCAGCTTAGGTCTGGCCCGTCGGGACAATGAGCAGTTCTTC. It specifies CASSLGLARRDNEQFF.